Listed below are T cell receptor beta chains from one sample, sequenced in a study of T-cell memory formation after mild COVID-19. TCRdb recomputed calls from the 5' RACE reads with MiXCR, one row per CDR3 protein. The sample lists 200,000 to 250,000 distinct CDR3 sequences, about 9.2% seen once, with 3.5% in the top ten. Sequencing was done on a sample of PBMCs or a T cell subset sorted from them (not recorded which). These receptors were collected from a man younger than 30 who had mild COVID-19 (a few samples of this study predate the infection). Cell type and time point are not known. Both conserved end residues are part of each CDR3. Fields, in order: clone size, J gene, V gene, D gene, CDR3 DNA, CDR3 protein. D genes are given only for firm matches. The size entry is marked missing in some rows and otherwise reads once, few, many or a size class.

clone size: few
J gene: TRBJ1-2
V gene: TRBV18
D gene: .
CDR3 DNA: TGTGCCAGCTCACCGACACAAGGGCCTGGAGATGGCTACACCTTC
CDR3 protein: CASSPTQGPGDGYTF

clone size: few
J gene: TRBJ1-2
V gene: TRBV5-1
D gene: .
CDR3 DNA: TGCGCCAGCAGCTTAGGGGGGGACCACTATGGCTACACCTTC
CDR3 protein: CASSLGGDHYGYTF

clone size: few
J gene: TRBJ2-3
V gene: TRBV7-9
D gene: TRBD2
CDR3 DNA: TGTGCCAGCACCTTTAGCGGGGGGGCCTCAGATACGCAGTATTTT
CDR3 protein: CASTFSGGASDTQYF

clone size: .
J gene: TRBJ2-3
V gene: TRBV20-1
D gene: .
CDR3 DNA: TGCAGTGCTACCCAGGGGCTGGTGGATACGCAGTATTTT
CDR3 protein: CSATQGLVDTQYF

clone size: .
J gene: TRBJ2-2
V gene: TRBV5-1
D gene: TRBD1
CDR3 DNA: TGCGCCAGCAGCGTAAACCGGGACAGGGCCGGGGAGCTGTTTTTT
CDR3 protein: CASSVNRDRAGELFF

clone size: .
J gene: TRBJ2-6
V gene: TRBV29-1
D gene: .
CDR3 DNA: TGCAGCGTTGGAGGATTCTCACGGTCTGGGGCCAACGTCCTGACTTTC
CDR3 protein: CSVGGFSRSGANVLTF

clone size: many
J gene: TRBJ2-5
V gene: TRBV28
D gene: .
CDR3 DNA: TGTGCCAGCAGTTTAGCGACAGGAACTAAAGAGACCCAGTACTTC
CDR3 protein: CASSLATGTKETQYF

clone size: few
J gene: TRBJ1-1
V gene: TRBV6-2/TRBV6-3
D gene: .
CDR3 DNA: TGTGCCAGCACAGGGTTTATGAACACTGAAGCTTTCTTT
CDR3 protein: CASTGFMNTEAFF

clone size: few
J gene: TRBJ2-1
V gene: TRBV5-8
D gene: .
CDR3 DNA: TGTGCCAGCCATGGGGGGCCTAGCGGACACAATGAGCAGTTCTTC
CDR3 protein: CASHGGPSGHNEQFF

clone size: many
J gene: TRBJ2-5
V gene: TRBV28
D gene: TRBD1
CDR3 DNA: TGTGCCAGCAGTCCTGGGACAGGGAGGTACGGGGCCACCCAGTACTTC
CDR3 protein: CASSPGTGRYGATQYF

clone size: many
J gene: TRBJ2-1
V gene: TRBV7-2
D gene: TRBD2
CDR3 DNA: TGTGCCAGCAGCTTAGTTGTAGCGGGGGAGCAGTTCTTC
CDR3 protein: CASSLVVAGEQFF

clone size: few
J gene: TRBJ1-4
V gene: TRBV5-6
D gene: TRBD1
CDR3 DNA: TGTGCCAGCAGCTTGGATACAGGGGACGAAAAACTGTTTTTT
CDR3 protein: CASSLDTGDEKLFF

clone size: many
J gene: TRBJ2-7
V gene: TRBV4-3
D gene: .
CDR3 DNA: TGCGCCAGCAGCCAAGATGGGGGCTCAATACTCGAGCAGTACTTC
CDR3 protein: CASSQDGGSILEQYF

clone size: few
J gene: TRBJ2-7
V gene: TRBV7-2
D gene: TRBD2
CDR3 DNA: TGTGCCAGCAGCCCAAACCAGCGGGGGGGGTACGAGCAGTACTTC
CDR3 protein: CASSPNQRGGYEQYF

clone size: .
J gene: TRBJ1-3
V gene: TRBV20-1
D gene: .
CDR3 DNA: TGCAGTGCTAGTCAAAACGTGGACACCATATATTTT
CDR3 protein: CSASQNVDTIYF

clone size: many
J gene: TRBJ2-1
V gene: TRBV2
D gene: .
CDR3 DNA: TGTGCCAGCAGTCCCGCCCAGGGGCACAATGAGCAGTTCTTC
CDR3 protein: CASSPAQGHNEQFF

clone size: .
J gene: TRBJ2-2
V gene: TRBV24-1
D gene: TRBD2
CDR3 DNA: TGTGCCACCAGTGACTCCCGGCGGGGGGTCACCGGGGAGCTGTTTTTT
CDR3 protein: CATSDSRRGVTGELFF

clone size: .
J gene: TRBJ2-3
V gene: TRBV9
D gene: .
CDR3 DNA: TGTGCCAGCAGGGGGCAGGTGGCAGATACGCAGTATTTT
CDR3 protein: CASRGQVADTQYF

clone size: few
J gene: TRBJ1-1
V gene: TRBV5-1
D gene: .
CDR3 DNA: TGCGCCAGCAGCTTCCGGGCCAGCCAGAACACTGAAGCTTTCTTT
CDR3 protein: CASSFRASQNTEAFF

clone size: .
J gene: TRBJ1-3
V gene: TRBV12-3/TRBV12-4
D gene: .
CDR3 DNA: TGTGCCAGCAGTAAACGTGGGGTAAACACCATATATTTT
CDR3 protein: CASSKRGVNTIYF